The rows below give T cell receptor beta chains drawn from one sample of a study of blood T cell repertoires in COVID-19. TCRdb's table, derived via immunoSEQ multiplex PCR, lists solely in-frame clones and lacks some. This sample has some 150,000 clones, with around 87% found just once. The material sequenced was peripheral blood. Receptors originate from a middle-aged woman with acute or convalescent COVID-19. Both conserved end residues are part of each CDR3. The D gene is left open where the match is weak. Clone size, where shown, is once, few, many, or a class for clones that have expanded.

D: NA; J: TRBJ1-1; V: TRBV21-1; size: once; DNA: TGTGCCAGCAGCAGGGCAGTTGAAGCTTTCTTT; CDR3: CASSRAVEAFF
D: NA; J: TRBJ1-1; V: TRBV23-1; size: few; DNA: TGCGCCAGCAGTCCGTTGGACAGCCTCTACCAACCGAACACTGAAGCTTTCTTT; CDR3: CASSPLDSLYQPNTEAFF
D: TRBD1; J: TRBJ1-5; V: TRBV18; size: NA; DNA: TGTGCCAGCTCCCCTGGGACAGGGGTAAATCAGCCCCAGCATTTT; CDR3: CASSPGTGVNQPQHF
D: TRBD2; J: TRBJ2-7; V: TRBV19; size: few; DNA: TGTGCCAGTAGTATGGGAGGGTCTAAGTACGAGCAGTACTTC; CDR3: CASSMGGSKYEQYF
D: NA; J: TRBJ2-7; V: TRBV4-1; size: NA; DNA: TGCGCCAGCAGCCAACTAGCAGGAAGCTCCTACGAGCAGTACTTC; CDR3: CASSQLAGSSYEQYF
D: TRBD2; J: TRBJ2-7; V: TRBV15; size: NA; DNA: TGTGCCACCAGCAGAAAGACTAGCGGGAGTTCGGGGGAGCAGTACTTC; CDR3: CATSRKTSGSSGEQYF
D: NA; J: TRBJ1-3; V: TRBV7-2; size: NA; DNA: TGTGCCAGCAGCTTAGGGGGGACTCAGGGCAAAAACACCATATATTTT; CDR3: CASSLGGTQGKNTIYF
D: TRBD2; J: TRBJ2-3; V: TRBV2; size: NA; DNA: TGTGCCAGCAGTGGACTAGCGGGGATCAGCACAGATACGCAGTATTTT; CDR3: CASSGLAGISTDTQYF
D: NA; J: TRBJ2-2; V: TRBV6-5; size: NA; DNA: TGTGCCAGCGGCCAACCTTACACCGGGGAGCTGTTTTTT; CDR3: CASGQPYTGELFF
D: TRBD1; J: TRBJ2-5; V: TRBV5-1; size: NA; DNA: TGCGCCAGCAGCCCGTTGGGACAGCAAGAGACCCAGTACTTC; CDR3: CASSPLGQQETQYF